The 6 T cell receptor beta chains below were found in one sample sequenced in a study of cytomegalovirus exposure and HLA in healthy donors (dated by TCRdb to between 2016 and 2019). Libraries were built with the immunoSEQ multiplex PCR assay. For the multiplex PCR, a mixture combining 60 forward primers for TCR Vbeta segments and 13 reverse primers for TCR Jbeta segments was used. Held by TCRdb, this immuneACCESS table contains in-frame sequences only and omits some clones. Under half of the omission traces to an unresolved V gene where checked; the cause of the rest is unknown. Within this sample are under 200,000 clones, with about four fifths of them counted one time only. Roughly 6% of the sample comes from the top ten. The sequencing sample was made of PBMCs. The receptors here all came from a woman in her 30s in good health and CMV-seropositive.

Notes on this clone: Other DNA sequences of this sample code for an identical CDR3. The J gene is TRBJ1-5, the V gene TRBV19, with D tentatively TRBD1 (6 bases). This CDR3 is 14 amino acids long. Germline CDR1 LNHDA, CDR2 SQIVND (reference sequence). V was clipped by 3 bases and J by 3 bases, with 9 bases between them. This chain's CDR3 is CASSIRDTNQPQHF. As DNA, the CDR3 is TGTGCCAGTAGTATTCGGGACACCAATCAGCCCCAGCATTTT. Drawing the rest from reference TRBV19 and TRBJ1-5, the complete variable domain is DGGITQSPKYLFRKEGQNVTLSCEQNLNHDAMYWYRQDPGQGLRLIYYSQIVNDFQKGDIAEGYSVSREKKESFPLTVTSAQKNPTAFYLCASSIRDTNQPQHFGDGTRLSIL.

J is TRBJ1-2 and V is TRBV18; D unclear. CDR3 length equals 12 residues. V shed 4 bases and J shed 5 bases, with 8 bases lying between them. Per germline, CDR1 KGHSH and CDR2 LQKENI. DNA for the CDR3: TGTGCCAGCTCACTCAATGAGTATGGCTACACCTTC. It translates to CASSLNEYGYTF.

The chain has TRBV4-2 and TRBJ1-5; possibly TRBD1 for D (6 bases). Per the germline V gene, CDR1 is LGHNA and CDR2 is YNFKEQ. The ends were cut back, 3 bases at V and 7 bases at J, with 13 bases in the middle. The CDR3 spans 14 residues. CDR3 bases: TGTGCCAGCAGCCAGGACAGCTCGGACCAGCCCCAGCATTTT. Translation gives CASSQDSSDQPQHF.

The chain recombines TRBV7-2 with TRBJ1-2; D may be TRBD1 (5 bases). V shed 2 bases and J shed 3 bases, with 10 bases lying between them. The CDR3 contains 14 residues. CDR1 is SGHTA, CDR2 FQGNSA, per germline. CDR3 bases: TGTGCCAGCAGCTTAAGCTGGGGGGACTATGGCTACACCTTC. As protein: CASSLSWGDYGYTF.

V gene TRBV7-9 combines with J gene TRBJ1-1, with D maybe TRBD1 (5 bases). The CDR3 length is 15 residues. Germline CDR1 reads SEHNR; CDR2 reads FQNEAQ (reference sequence). V dropped 5 bases and J dropped 6 bases, with 19 bases sitting between them. CDR3 amino acids: CASSPGGRQKPEAFF. DNA for the CDR3: TGTGCCAGCAGCCCGGGGGGTAGGCAGAAGCCTGAAGCTTTCTTT.

The V and J genes are TRBV7-9 and TRBJ1-2; no reliable D call. Germline CDR1 reads SEHNR; CDR2 reads FQNEAQ (reference sequence). The CDR3 has 15 amino acids. Trimming removed 3 bases from V and 7 bases from J, with 18 bases in between. CDR3 sequence reads: CASSFFREVEGGYTF. The CDR3 DNA is TGTGCCAGCAGCTTTTTCCGGGAGGTGGAGGGTGGCTACACCTTC.